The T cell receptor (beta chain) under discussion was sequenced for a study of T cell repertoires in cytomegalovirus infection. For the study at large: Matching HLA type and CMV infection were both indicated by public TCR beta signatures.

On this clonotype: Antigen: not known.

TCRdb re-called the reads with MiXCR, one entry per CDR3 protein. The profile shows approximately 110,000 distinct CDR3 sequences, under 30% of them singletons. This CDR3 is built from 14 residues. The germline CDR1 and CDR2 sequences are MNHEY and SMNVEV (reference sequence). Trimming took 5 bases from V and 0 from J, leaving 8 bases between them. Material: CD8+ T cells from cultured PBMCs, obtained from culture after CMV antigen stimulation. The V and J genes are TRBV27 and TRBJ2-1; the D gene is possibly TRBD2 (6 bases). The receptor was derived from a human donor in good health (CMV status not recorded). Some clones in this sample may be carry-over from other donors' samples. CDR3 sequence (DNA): TGTGCCAGCAGTCCGGACTACTCCTACAATGAGCAGTTCTTC. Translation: CASSPDYSYNEQFF.